The present T cell receptor (beta chain) was sequenced within a study of CD8 T cells in ankylosing spondylitis (dated by TCRdb to about 2017). Regarding the study in general: The study set out to find disease-linked TCR variants by profiling T cell receptor beta repertoires in ankylosing spondylitis patients and healthy donors. The full study cohort comprised some 27 ankylosing spondylitis patients and some 110 healthy donors. Peripheral blood was sampled, and synovial fluid was also collected from ankylosing spondylitis patients.

This clonotype appeared a few times. Its recognized antigen is unknown. Qualities for individual bases were not recorded, and no much larger clone is one base off. CDR1 MGHRA and CDR2 YSYEKL were looked up in the germline V gene. Trimming takes 4 bases from V and 6 bases from J, and the germline ends sit 18 bases apart. The cysteine opens and the phenylalanine closes a CDR3 of 16 amino acids. The CDR3 DNA has 48 bases and is translated from base 1. The sequencing machine was an Illumina HiSeq 2500. Quantitative 5'-RACE with molecular barcodes was the method used to prepare the TCR beta libraries. The source study handled its data this way. A new computational method, built on a probabilistic model of VDJ rearrangement, was used to identify disease-linked TCR variants. Through fastp at Q25 and MiXCR, TCRdb rebuilt clones from the public reads, retaining in-frame beta chains. Identical CDR3 protein sequences are pooled into one entry, listed with their most common genes and DNA. TCRdb's processing, not the study's, gives the V and J calls here. The sample has 45,000 to 60,000 distinct CDR3 sequences on record, around 7.4% of them singletons. The ten biggest clones cover about 8.5% of the sample.

On the study overall, not on this receptor specifically: In peripheral blood, the disease-linked clones were found at relatively low frequencies and had a CD8+ phenotype. Significant enrichment of the disease-linked clones was reported in matched synovial fluid samples from ankylosing spondylitis patients. A TCR beta motif of about 8 highly homologous amino acid variants appeared characteristic of blood from ankylosing spondylitis patients. Some motif variants were previously reported in synovial fluid and blood of reactive arthritis patients, suggesting common disease-initiation mechanisms.

Sequences were obtained from blood, either unsorted or a sorted T cell fraction (not recorded which). This receptor chain uses TRBV4-1 and TRBJ2-2; the D gene could be TRBD1 or TRBD2, each one agreeing over 5 bases. The source is a female donor with ankylosing spondylitis or in good health (not recorded which). CDR3 region: CASSPPGTIEAGELFF. The sequenced DNA is TGCGCCAGCAGCCCACCCGGGACGATTGAGGCCGGGGAGCTGTTTTTT.